Here is one TCR beta chain with its context. This clonotype was detected ten times or more. Its binding antigen is unknown. Within one base of it there is no much larger clone, and no base qualities were kept. This entry belongs to a study of T cells in Graves' hyperthyroidism and ophthalmopathy (dated by TCRdb to about 2019). For context, the study as a whole: Peripheral blood samples were taken at initial diagnosis, before any treatment was given. The 100 or so discovery patients were divided at random into training and test sets in a 7:3 ratio. After blood sampling, hyperthyroidism patients were treated with methimazole at a starting dose of 30 mg daily, and ophthalmopathy patients were treated with high-dose intravenous methylprednisolone. TCR V-J signatures able to tell the groups apart were searched for in a discovery cohort of about a hundred patients, of whom roughly 42 had Graves' ophthalmopathy and around 58 had stable Graves' hyperthyroidism. According to the paper, TCR Vbeta CDR3 sequencing was carried out on over 130 peripheral blood samples, which came from under 50 ophthalmopathy, around 74 hyperthyroidism and some 17 progressor patients. The study also compared thyroid tissue and blood T-cell repertoires from several Graves' hyperthyroidism patients. An independent validation cohort of around 19 hyperthyroidism patients and 17 patients who later progressed to ophthalmopathy tested prospective prediction of ophthalmopathy. Broader findings and caveats from the paper: A 13 V-J signature model separated ophthalmopathy from stable hyperthyroidism, with 87.88% sensitivity and roughly 82% specificity in cross-validation and 80%/75% in testing. Sample size was not statistically predetermined, and blinding of investigators to group allocation was not performed. Most expanded thyroid clonotypes (frequency above 0.001) were also found in blood, which suggests that blood repertoires may mirror thyroid immune responses. In validation, the model predicted progression to ophthalmopathy with over 60% sensitivity and 72% to 85% specificity, a median of about 6.7 months before onset.

Ophthalmopathy patients had moderately to severely active disease, with a Clinical Activity Score of 3 or more, a NOSPECS grade of 4 or more, and a disease duration of less than 3 months. Exclusion was applied to patients with uncontrolled infections, other autoimmune diseases, pregnancy or lactation. Diagnoses were established on the basis of clinical symptoms, serum thyroxine and TRAb, thyroid ultrasound, and orbital computed tomography. PBMCs were separated from roughly 10 ml of fresh peripheral blood using Ficoll-Paque density gradient centrifugation. Trizol reagent was used to extract total RNA, and RNA quality was then checked on an Agilent 2100 Bioanalyzer. The TCR beta CDR3 regions were amplified from the RNA transcripts. For the first round of RT-PCR on the TCR CDR3, the HTBI primer set was used together with the Qiagen OneStep RT-PCR kit. The libraries were constructed in a second round of multiplex PCR and then size-selected and purified. The libraries were sequenced on an Illumina HiSeq2000 using paired-end 100 bp reads. The authors' analysis ran thus. Raw data were processed with SOAPnuke, discarding reads with adapters, uncalled bases, mean Phred below 15, or no exact constant-primer or identifier match. COPE v1.2.5 was used to merge high-quality paired reads, and clonotypes were defined as unique nucleotide sequences. MiTCR v1.1 was used to align clonotypes to the IMGT TRBV, TRBD and TRBJ reference segments. The analysis was restricted to V-J combinations with a frequency above 0.0001, which together covered around 99% of the repertoires. The TCS score was defined as the ratio of F50 (clonal expansion) to E x V (chaos), calculated using BLOSUM62-based TCRdist between CDR3 peptides within each V-J. Welch's t-statistics and random forest reduced 514 V-J features to 13, which were used in a naive Bayes classifier (R e1071). TCRdb redid the processing of the public reads, applying fastp at Q25 and MiXCR, and retained in-frame beta chains. Rows merge per CDR3 protein into single entries with the most common DNA and genes. In this record, the V and J calls reflect TCRdb's handling and not the investigators' own analysis. A total of approximately 400,000 distinct CDR3 sequences appear in this sample, more than 12% of them only once. The top ten hold about 19% of the sample.

The origin of this receptor is a woman aged 25 to 39 with Graves' ophthalmopathy. The material sequenced was blood.

The CDR3 protein is CATSDPTVGGLNEQFF. The DNA is as follows: TGTGCCACCAGTGACCCGACAGTTGGGGGACTTAATGAGCAGTTCTTC. Here the chain combines TRBV24-1 and TRBJ2-1; tentative D gene TRBD2, with 6 bases matching. Per the germline V gene, KGHDR is the CDR1 and SFDVKD is the CDR2. Cut back by 4 bases and 7 bases, the V and J ends lie 19 bases apart. Taken from cysteine to phenylalanine, the CDR3 has 16 residues. This entry keeps only the CDR3 DNA: 48 bases, framed from base 1.